The rows below give T cell receptor beta chains drawn from one sample of a study of T cells after yellow fever vaccination. TCRdb ran MiXCR on the 5' RACE reads and lists one entry per CDR3 protein. The data show a few hundred thousand distinct CDR3 sequences, with 6% to 8% seen just once and over 14% held by the top ten. The sequenced sample was PBMCs, obtained 5 days after the yellow fever booster vaccination. These receptors came from a man younger than 40 who received the YFV17D yellow fever vaccine. Each CDR3 is given with its conserved first and last residue. The order of the fields is V gene, J gene, clone size, D gene, CDR3 DNA, CDR3 protein. The D gene is left open where the match is weak. The listing skips clone size in some rows; elsewhere it reads once, few, many or a size class.

V gene: TRBV18; J gene: TRBJ1-2; clone size: NA; D gene: NA; CDR3 DNA: TGTGCCAGCTCACCATCGGCACCTTCCAACTATGGCTACACCTTC; CDR3 protein: CASSPSAPSNYGYTF
V gene: TRBV7-2; J gene: TRBJ1-2; clone size: many; D gene: NA; CDR3 DNA: TGTGCCAGCAACCAGGGGCCCAGGACGTCTAACTATGGCTACACCTTC; CDR3 protein: CASNQGPRTSNYGYTF
V gene: TRBV20-1; J gene: TRBJ2-1; clone size: few; D gene: NA; CDR3 DNA: TGCAGTGCGTTACTTCAGGGGGCCCTTAGCGGGACCCCCTACAATGAGCAGTTCTTC; CDR3 protein: CSALLQGALSGTPYNEQFF
V gene: TRBV6-5; J gene: TRBJ2-7; clone size: many; D gene: TRBD1; CDR3 DNA: TGTGCCAGCAGTTACAGCAGGGACAGCTTCGAGCAGTACTTC; CDR3 protein: CASSYSRDSFEQYF
V gene: TRBV29-1; J gene: TRBJ2-5; clone size: many; D gene: NA; CDR3 DNA: TGCAGCGTTGAGAAACTAGAAGAGACCCAGTACTTC; CDR3 protein: CSVEKLEETQYF
V gene: TRBV6-5; J gene: TRBJ1-6; clone size: many; D gene: NA; CDR3 DNA: TGTGCCAGCAGTTACTCCGGGGGTAGGAATTCACCCCTCCACTTT; CDR3 protein: CASSYSGGRNSPLHF
V gene: TRBV12-3/TRBV12-4; J gene: TRBJ2-2; clone size: NA; D gene: NA; CDR3 DNA: TGTGCCAGCAGTTTTGAAGGTCACGGGGAGCTGTTTTTT; CDR3 protein: CASSFEGHGELFF
V gene: TRBV9; J gene: TRBJ2-3; clone size: few; D gene: NA; CDR3 DNA: TGTGCCAGCAGCGTATCCCCAATTACTAGCACAGATACGCAGTATTTT; CDR3 protein: CASSVSPITSTDTQYF
V gene: TRBV5-1; J gene: TRBJ2-3; clone size: many; D gene: NA; CDR3 DNA: TGCGCCAGCAGCCCCCCTTCGAGCACAGATACGCAGTATTTT; CDR3 protein: CASSPPSSTDTQYF
V gene: TRBV6-5; J gene: TRBJ2-5; clone size: many; D gene: NA; CDR3 DNA: TGTGCCAGCAGTTACCGCCAGGTACAAGAGACCCAGTACTTC; CDR3 protein: CASSYRQVQETQYF
V gene: TRBV7-2; J gene: TRBJ2-3; clone size: many; D gene: NA; CDR3 DNA: TGTGCCAGCAGCTTCGGACTGGTTCTCACAGATACGCAGTATTTT; CDR3 protein: CASSFGLVLTDTQYF